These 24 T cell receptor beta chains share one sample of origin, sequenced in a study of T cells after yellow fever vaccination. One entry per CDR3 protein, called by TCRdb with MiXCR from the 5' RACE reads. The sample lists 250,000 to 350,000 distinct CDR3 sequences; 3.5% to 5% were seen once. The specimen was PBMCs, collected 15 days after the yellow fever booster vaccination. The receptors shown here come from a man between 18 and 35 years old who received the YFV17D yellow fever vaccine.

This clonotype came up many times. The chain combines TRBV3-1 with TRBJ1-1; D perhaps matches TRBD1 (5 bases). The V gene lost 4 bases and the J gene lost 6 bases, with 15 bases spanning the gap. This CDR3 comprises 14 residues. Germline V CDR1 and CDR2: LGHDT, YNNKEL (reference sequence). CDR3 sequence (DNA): TGTGCCAGCAGCCCTCTCCAGGGATGGGCTGAAGCTTTCTTT. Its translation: CASSPLQGWAEAFF.

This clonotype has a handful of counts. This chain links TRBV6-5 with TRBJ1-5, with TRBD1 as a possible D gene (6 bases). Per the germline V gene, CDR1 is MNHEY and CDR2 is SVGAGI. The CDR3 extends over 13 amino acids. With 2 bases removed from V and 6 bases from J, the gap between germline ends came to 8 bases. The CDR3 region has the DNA TGTGCCAGCAGTTACGGCAGGGGTCAGCCCCAGCATTTT. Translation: CASSYGRGQPQHF.

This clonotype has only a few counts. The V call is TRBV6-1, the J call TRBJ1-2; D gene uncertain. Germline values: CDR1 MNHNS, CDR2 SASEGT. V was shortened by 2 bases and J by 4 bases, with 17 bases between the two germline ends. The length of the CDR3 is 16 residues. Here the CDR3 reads CASSEPEQRGSYGYTF. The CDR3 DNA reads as TGTGCCAGCAGTGAACCGGAACAGCGCGGGAGCTATGGCTACACCTTC.

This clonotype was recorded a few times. This CDR3 reads CASSFLDRGLGEAFF. In nucleotides, the CDR3 is TGTGCCAGCAGTTTCCTCGACAGGGGGCTCGGTGAAGCTTTCTTT. V gene TRBV12-3 or TRBV12-4 combines with J gene TRBJ1-1, with TRBD1 matching 10 bases. The CDR3 length is 15 residues. V was clipped by 3 bases and J by 7 bases; unmatched bases: 8.

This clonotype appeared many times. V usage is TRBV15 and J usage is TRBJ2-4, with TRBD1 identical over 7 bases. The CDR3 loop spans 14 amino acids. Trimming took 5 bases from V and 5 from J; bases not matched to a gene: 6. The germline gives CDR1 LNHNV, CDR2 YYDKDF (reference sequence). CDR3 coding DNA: TGTGCCACCAGCGCGCGACAGGGTGAAAACATTCAGTACTTC. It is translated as CATSARQGENIQYF.

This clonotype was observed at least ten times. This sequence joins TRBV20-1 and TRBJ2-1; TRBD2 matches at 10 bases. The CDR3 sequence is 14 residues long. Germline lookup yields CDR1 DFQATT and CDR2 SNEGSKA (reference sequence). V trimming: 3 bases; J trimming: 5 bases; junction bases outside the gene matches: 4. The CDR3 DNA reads TGCAGTGCTAGCTGGACTAGCGGACACAATGAGCAGTTCTTC. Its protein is CSASWTSGHNEQFF.

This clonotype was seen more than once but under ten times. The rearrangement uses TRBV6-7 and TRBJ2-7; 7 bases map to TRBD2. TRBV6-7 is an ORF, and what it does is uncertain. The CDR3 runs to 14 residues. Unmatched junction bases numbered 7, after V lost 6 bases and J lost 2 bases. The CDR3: CASRSFGGTYEQYV. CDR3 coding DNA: TGTGCCAGCAGATCCTTCGGGGGGACCTACGAGCAGTACGTC.

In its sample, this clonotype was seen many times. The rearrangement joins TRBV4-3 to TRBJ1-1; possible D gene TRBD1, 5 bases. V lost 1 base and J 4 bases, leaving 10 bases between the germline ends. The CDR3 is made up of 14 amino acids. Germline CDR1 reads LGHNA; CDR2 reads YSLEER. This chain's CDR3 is CASSQGLQGTEAFF. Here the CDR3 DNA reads TGCGCCAGCAGCCAAGGGCTTCAGGGCACTGAAGCTTTCTTT.

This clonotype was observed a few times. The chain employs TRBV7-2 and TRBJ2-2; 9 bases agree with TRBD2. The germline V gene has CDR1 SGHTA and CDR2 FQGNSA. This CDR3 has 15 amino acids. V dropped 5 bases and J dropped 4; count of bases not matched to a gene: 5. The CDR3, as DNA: TGTGCCAGCAGCAAGGGACTAGCATCCACCGGGGAGCTGTTTTTT. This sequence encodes CASSKGLASTGELFF.

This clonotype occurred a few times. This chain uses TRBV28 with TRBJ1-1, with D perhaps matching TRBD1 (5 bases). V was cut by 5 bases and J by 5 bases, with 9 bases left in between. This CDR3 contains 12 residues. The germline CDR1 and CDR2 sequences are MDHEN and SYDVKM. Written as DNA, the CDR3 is TGTGCCAGCAGTCCGGGACGGACTGAAGCTTTCTTT. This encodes CASSPGRTEAFF. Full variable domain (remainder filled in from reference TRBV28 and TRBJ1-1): DVKVTQSSRYLVKRTGEKVFLECVQDMDHENMFWYRQDPGLGLRLIYFSYDVKMKEKGDIPEGYSVSREKKERFSLILESASTNQTSMYLCASSPGRTEAFFGQGTRLTVV.

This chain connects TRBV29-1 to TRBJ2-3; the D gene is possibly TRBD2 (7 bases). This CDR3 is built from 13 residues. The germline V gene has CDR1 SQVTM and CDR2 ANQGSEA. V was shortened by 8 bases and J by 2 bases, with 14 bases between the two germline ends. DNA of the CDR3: TGCAGCACCACCGGGGGGCCCACAGATACGCAGTATTTT. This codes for CSTTGGPTDTQYF.

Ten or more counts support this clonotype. The CDR3 region has the DNA TGTGCCAGCAGTTATGCGCAGGGCATTTATGGCACTGAAGCTTTCTTT. As protein: CASSYAQGIYGTEAFF. This chain joins TRBV6-2 or TRBV6-3 and TRBJ1-1; D might be TRBD1 (5 bases). The CDR3 is made up of 16 amino acids. V lost 3 bases and J lost 4, with 18 bases in between. Germline assignment: CDR1 MNHEY and CDR2 SVGEGT.

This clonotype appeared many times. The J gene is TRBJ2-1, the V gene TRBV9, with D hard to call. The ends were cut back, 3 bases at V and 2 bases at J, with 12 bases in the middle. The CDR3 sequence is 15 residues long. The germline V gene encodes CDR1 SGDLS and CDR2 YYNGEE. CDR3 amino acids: CASSEQPLAYNEQFF. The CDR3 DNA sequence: TGTGCCAGCAGCGAACAACCGCTGGCCTACAATGAGCAGTTCTTC. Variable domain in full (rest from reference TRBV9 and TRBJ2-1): DSGVTQTPKHLITATGQRVTLRCSPRSGDLSVYWYQQSLDQGLQFLIQYYNGEERAKGNILERFSAQQFPDLHSELNLSSLELGDSALYFCASSEQPLAYNEQFFGPGTRLTVL.

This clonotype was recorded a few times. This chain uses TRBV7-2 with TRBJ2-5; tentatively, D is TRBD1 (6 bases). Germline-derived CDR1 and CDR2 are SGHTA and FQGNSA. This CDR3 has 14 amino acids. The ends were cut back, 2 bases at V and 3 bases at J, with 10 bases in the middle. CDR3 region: CASSLKGHKETQYF. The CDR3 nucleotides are TGTGCCAGCAGCTTAAAGGGACACAAAGAGACCCAGTACTTC.

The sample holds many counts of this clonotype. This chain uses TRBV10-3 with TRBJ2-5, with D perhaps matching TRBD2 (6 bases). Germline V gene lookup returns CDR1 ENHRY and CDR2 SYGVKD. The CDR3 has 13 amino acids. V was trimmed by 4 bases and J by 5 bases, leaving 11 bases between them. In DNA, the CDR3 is TGTGCCATCAGTGGGGGGGTCCGGGAGACCCAGTACTTC. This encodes CAISGGVRETQYF.

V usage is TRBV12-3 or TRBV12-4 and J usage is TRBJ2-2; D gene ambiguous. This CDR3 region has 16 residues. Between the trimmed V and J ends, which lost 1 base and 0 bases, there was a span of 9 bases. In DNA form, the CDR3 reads TGTGCCAGCAGTTTAGGCGGCTCGTCGAACACCGGGGAGCTGTTTTTT. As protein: CASSLGGSSNTGELFF.

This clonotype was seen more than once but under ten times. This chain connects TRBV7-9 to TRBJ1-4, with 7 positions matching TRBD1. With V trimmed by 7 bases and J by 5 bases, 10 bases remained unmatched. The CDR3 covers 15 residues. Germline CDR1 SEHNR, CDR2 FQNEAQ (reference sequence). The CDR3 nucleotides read TGTGCCAGCAAAGAAAAGGGGGCTTGGAATGAAAAACTGTTTTTT. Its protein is CASKEKGAWNEKLFF.

CDR3 DNA sequence: TGTGCCAGCAGCTTAGAGAGGGGGATCTACAATGAGCAGTTCTTC. Translated, it gives CASSLERGIYNEQFF. The rearrangement links TRBV11-2 to TRBJ2-1, with D possibly being TRBD1 (6 bases). V dropped 0 bases and J dropped 3 bases, with 9 bases sitting between them. The CDR3 is made up of 15 amino acids. Germline V CDR1 and CDR2: SGHAT, FQNNGV.

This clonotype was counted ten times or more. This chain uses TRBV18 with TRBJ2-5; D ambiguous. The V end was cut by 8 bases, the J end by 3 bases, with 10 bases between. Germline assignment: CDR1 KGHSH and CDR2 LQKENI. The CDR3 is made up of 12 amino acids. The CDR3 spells CASTESEETQYF. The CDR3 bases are TGTGCCAGCACAGAATCAGAAGAGACCCAGTACTTC. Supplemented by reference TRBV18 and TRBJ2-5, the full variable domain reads NAGVMQNPRHLVRRRGQEARLRCSPMKGHSHVYWYRQLPEEGLKFMVYLQKENIIDESGMPKERFSAEFPKEGPSILRIQQVVRGDSAAYFCASTESEETQYFGPGTRLLVL.

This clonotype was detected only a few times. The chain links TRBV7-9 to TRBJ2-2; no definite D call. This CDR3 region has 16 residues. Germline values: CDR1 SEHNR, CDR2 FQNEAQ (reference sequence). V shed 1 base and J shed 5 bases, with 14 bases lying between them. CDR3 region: CASSLVGRSGTGELFF. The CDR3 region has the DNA TGTGCCAGCAGCTTAGTGGGCCGGAGTGGGACCGGGGAGCTGTTTTTT. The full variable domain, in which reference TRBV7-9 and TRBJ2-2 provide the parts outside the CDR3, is DTGVSQNPRHKITKRGQNVTFRCDPISEHNRLYWYRQTLGQGPEFLTYFQNEAQLEKSRLLSDRFSAERPKGSFSTLEIQRTEQGDSAMYLCASSLVGRSGTGELFFGEGSRLTVL.

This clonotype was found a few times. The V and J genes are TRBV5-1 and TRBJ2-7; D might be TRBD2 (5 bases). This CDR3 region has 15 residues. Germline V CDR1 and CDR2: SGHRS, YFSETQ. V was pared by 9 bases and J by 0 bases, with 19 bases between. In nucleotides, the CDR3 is TGCGCCACCCGACCCTCAGCGGACCCCTCCTACGAGCAGTACGTC. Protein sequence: CATRPSADPSYEQYV.

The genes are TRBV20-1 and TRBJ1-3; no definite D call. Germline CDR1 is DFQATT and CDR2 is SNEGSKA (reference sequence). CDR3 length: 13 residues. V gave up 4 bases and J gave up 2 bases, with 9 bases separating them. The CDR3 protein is CSATEHTGNTIYF. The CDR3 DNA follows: TGCAGTGCTACAGAGCATACTGGAAACACCATATATTTT.

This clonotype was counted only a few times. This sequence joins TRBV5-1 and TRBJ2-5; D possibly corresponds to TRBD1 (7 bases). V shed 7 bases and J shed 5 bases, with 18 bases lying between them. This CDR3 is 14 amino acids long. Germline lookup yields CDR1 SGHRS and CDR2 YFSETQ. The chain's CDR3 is CASSPGGGQETQYF. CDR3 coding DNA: TGCGCCAGCTCACCTGGAGGGGGACAGGAGACCCAGTACTTC. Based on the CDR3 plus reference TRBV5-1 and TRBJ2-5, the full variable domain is KAGVTQTPRYLIKTRGQQVTLSCSPISGHRSVSWYQQTPGQGLQFLFEYFSETQRNKGNFPGRFSGRQFSNSRSEMNVSTLELGDSALYLCASSPGGGQETQYFGPGTRLLVL.

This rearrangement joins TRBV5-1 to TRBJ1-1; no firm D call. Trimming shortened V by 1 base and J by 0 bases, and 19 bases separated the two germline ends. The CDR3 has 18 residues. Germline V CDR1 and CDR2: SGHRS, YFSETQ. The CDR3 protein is CASSLLVRSVEMNTEAFF. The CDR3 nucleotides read TGCGCCAGCAGCTTGCTAGTGCGCAGCGTCGAAATGAACACTGAAGCTTTCTTT.